This T cell receptor (beta chain) originates from a study of naive and memory T cell subsets. Notes on the study in general: A few larger clonotypes appeared in naive repertoires, especially CD8, possibly memory cells re-expressing CD45RA. Over 85% of naive TCR sequences appeared only once after error correction, unlike memory subsets.

This clonotype has a handful of counts. Antigen unknown. CDR1 and CDR2 from the germline V gene are MNHEY and SVGAGI. The CDR3 loop spans 15 amino acids. V shed 5 bases and J shed 1 base, with 12 bases lying between them. Two oligonucleotides, mixed equimolar, formed the beta constant-region primer covering TRBC1 and TRBC2. Four rounds of PCR amplified the ligated cDNA using nested alpha and beta constant-region primers plus SP2. TCRdb ran MiXCR on the UMI-ligation and nested PCR reads and lists one entry per CDR3 protein. The data show 150,000 or so distinct CDR3 sequences, over 20% seen once. The sequencing input was naive CD4+ T cells from blood. The chain links TRBV6-5 to TRBJ2-1; D unresolved. The TCR originated in a human donor in good health. The CDR3 loop is CASSASRGSYNEQFF. The DNA for the CDR3 is TGTGCCAGCAGTGCCAGTCGCGGATCCTACAATGAGCAGTTCTTC.